The 27 T cell receptor beta chains presented below share a single source sample, sequenced in a study of graft-versus-host responses after intestinal transplantation (dated by TCRdb to about 2021). The intended sense of this specimen's time point label: cells obtained before transplantation from donor or recipient. In the mixed lymphocyte reactions, approximately 200,000 CFSE-labeled pre-transplant responders were plated with approximately 200,000 irradiated violet-dye-labeled stimulators and cultured for more than five days. Library preparation employed the immunoSEQ multiplex PCR assay. TCRdb mirrors the immuneACCESS table, restricted to in-frame sequences. Some clones are absent from its copies; in checked studies, under half trace to an unresolved V gene, and the reason for the others is unknown. The sample table holds roughly 8,600 clones, of which less than 35% were seen once. Jointly, the top ten make up 2% to 2.5% of the sample.

This specimen was alloreactive CD8+ T cells from a mixed lymphocyte reaction culture, taken before intestinal transplant. The cell subset or site label, as the study defines it: CFSE-low proliferating T cells sorted from roughly six-day pre-transplant mixed lymphocyte reaction (GvH or HvG direction). These receptors were obtained from a human patient who received an intestinal transplant.

By share, this clone ranks as medium-sized (0.01 to 0.1%). The V and J genes are TRBV27 and TRBJ1-1; D gene unclear. The germline V and J ends were trimmed by 3 bases and 3 bases, with 8 bases remaining between them. Looked up from germline, CDR1 is MNHEY and CDR2 is SMNVEV (reference sequence). The CDR3 extends over 13 amino acids. As DNA, the CDR3 is TGTGCCAGCAGTTTGGGCTCGGACACTGAAGCTTTCTTT. Its protein is CASSLGSDTEAFF.

By sample share, this clone is medium-sized. V usage is TRBV9 and J usage is TRBJ2-3; 12 nucleotides line up with TRBD1. Unmatched junction bases numbered 8, after V lost 3 bases and J lost 3 bases. Germline V lookup: CDR1 SGDLS, CDR2 YYNGEE. This CDR3 spans 17 amino acids. CDR3 residues: CASSAEGTGGWTDTQYF. The CDR3 bases are TGTGCCAGCAGCGCAGAAGGGACAGGGGGCTGGACAGATACGCAGTATTTT.

This clone was found a few times. V and J are TRBV4-1 and TRBJ1-6; TRBD1 matches at 8 bases. CDR1 MGHRA and CDR2 YSYEKL come from the germline V gene. CDR3 length equals 18 residues. V lost 1 base and J lost 8; bases outside the gene matches: 13. CDR3 loop: CASSQGPPVWTGYSPLHF. CDR3 DNA sequence: TGCGCCAGCAGCCAAGGCCCACCCGTCTGGACAGGGTATTCACCCCTCCACTTT.

The chain couples TRBV4-1 to TRBJ1-5; D ambiguous. Trimming left V 1 base short and J 3 bases short, with 16 bases between. This CDR3 has 17 amino acids. Per germline, CDR1 MGHRA and CDR2 YSYEKL. CDR3 sequence (DNA): TGCGCCAGCAGCCAAGGGTTGAAGGGAGCTTTCAATCAGCCCCAGCATTTT. Amino acids: CASSQGLKGAFNQPQHF.

Comments on this clone: Other nucleotide sequences in the sample specify the same CDR3. The chain employs TRBV5-6 and TRBJ2-5; TRBD2 matches 7 bases. V lost 0 bases, J lost 2 bases, and 4 bases stayed unmatched. This CDR3 is 15 amino acids long. Per germline, CDR1 SGHDT and CDR2 YYEEEE. The CDR3 DNA sequence: TGTGCCAGCAGCTTGGTCAGACTAGCTCAAGAGACCCAGTACTTC. It specifies CASSLVRLAQETQYF.

Comment on this clone: The same CDR3 can be traced to other DNA sequences in this sample. The rearrangement links TRBV9 to TRBJ1-1; D gene ambiguous. V lost 5 bases and J 2 bases, leaving 10 bases between the germline ends. The germline V gene encodes CDR1 SGDLS and CDR2 YYNGEE. This CDR3 has 13 amino acids. DNA of the CDR3: TGTGCCAGCAGTCCCCAACAAAACACTGAAGCTTTCTTT. It yields the protein CASSPQQNTEAFF.

A few counts support this clone. The chain recombines TRBV7-9 with TRBJ2-7; 8 bases map to TRBD1. From germline, CDR1 is SEHNR and CDR2 FQNEAQ (reference sequence). The CDR3 consists of 19 residues. Trimming cost V 1 base and J 3 bases; bases outside gene matches: 17. DNA of the CDR3: TGTGCCAGCAGCTTAGGATGGGGCCGTCAGGGGGCAAACCTCTACGAGCAGTACTTC. This codes for CASSLGWGRQGANLYEQYF.

The rearrangement uses TRBV9 and TRBJ2-5; 9 bases agree with TRBD2. CDR3 size: 16 residues. Germline values: CDR1 SGDLS, CDR2 YYNGEE. The V segment lost 1 base and the J segment 4 bases; nucleotides outside the gene matches: 8. The CDR3 DNA reads as TGTGCCAGCAGCGTATTCCCTAGCGGGATAGGAGAGACCCAGTACTTC. Encoded protein: CASSVFPSGIGETQYF.

V usage is TRBV9 and J usage is TRBJ2-7; D is uncertain. The CDR3 is made up of 14 amino acids. Deletions cut 0 bases from V and 0 bases from J, with 7 bases between. Germline CDR1 is SGDLS and CDR2 is YYNGEE. DNA of the CDR3: TGTGCCAGCAGCGTAGGAGCTGTCTCCTACGAGCAGTACTTC. Its protein product is CASSVGAVSYEQYF.

V is TRBV9 and J is TRBJ2-1, with 13 nucleotides matching TRBD2. Trimming removed 3 bases from V and 6 bases from J; junction bases left unmatched: 3. The CDR3 length is 15 residues. Germline loops: CDR1 SGDLS, CDR2 YYNGEE. In nucleotides, the CDR3 is TGTGCCAGCAGCGCCGGGACTAGCGGGGCCAATGAGCAGTTCTTC. Amino acids: CASSAGTSGANEQFF.

The V and J genes are TRBV27 and TRBJ2-3, with D unresolved. CDR3 length: 13 residues. V was shortened by 1 base and J by 4 bases, with 6 bases between the two germline ends. Germline V gene lookup returns CDR1 MNHEY and CDR2 SMNVEV (reference sequence). The CDR3 bases are TGTGCCAGCAGTTTATGGGCCCCAGATACGCAGTATTTT. Translated, it gives CASSLWAPDTQYF.

The rearrangement uses TRBV6-5 and TRBJ1-2, with 9 bases matching TRBD1. The germline V gene has CDR1 MNHEY and CDR2 SVGAGI. The CDR3 length is 14 residues. With 5 bases clipped from V and 5 bases from J, the junction kept 6 bases outside the gene matches. This chain's CDR3 is CASSGTGGSYGYTF. In nucleotides, the CDR3 is TGTGCCAGCAGTGGAACAGGGGGCTCGTATGGCTACACCTTC.

This clone was seen only once. The chain employs TRBV11-2 and TRBJ1-2; TRBD1 matches at 8 bases. This CDR3 has 15 amino acids. The V gene end was trimmed by 1 base and the J gene end by 5 bases; junction bases not matched to a gene: 6. Germline-derived CDR1 and CDR2 are SGHAT and FQNNGV. CDR3 in amino acids: CASSLGSGGGYGYTF. CDR3 nucleotide sequence: TGTGCCAGCAGCTTAGGTTCAGGGGGCGGGTATGGCTACACCTTC.

CDR3 DNA sequence: TGTGCCAGCAGTGAATCTGAGGGGGCGGGCACCGGGGAGCTGTTTTTT. Encoded protein: CASSESEGAGTGELFF. The rearrangement joins TRBV25-1 to TRBJ2-2; 7 nucleotides match TRBD1. This CDR3 contains 16 residues. The germline V gene encodes CDR1 MGHDK and CDR2 SYGVNS. J lost 4 bases, V lost 1 base, and 6 bases had no gene match.

This clone was detected only a few times. This chain joins TRBV18 and TRBJ2-1, with 7 bases identical to TRBD2. The length of the CDR3 is 14 residues. V gave up 5 bases and J gave up 8 bases; unmatched junction bases: 9. Germline CDR1 reads KGHSH; CDR2 reads LQKENI. CDR3 region: CASSALTSAHEQFF. CDR3 DNA: TGTGCCAGCTCAGCCCTAACTAGCGCCCATGAGCAGTTCTTC.

The CDR3 sequence: CASRDGGVETQYF. CDR3 sequence (DNA): TGTGCCAGCCGGGACGGGGGTGTGGAGACCCAGTACTTC. The chain carries TRBV6-1 and TRBJ2-5, with a weak D call TRBD2 (6 bases). V lost 8 bases, J lost 5 bases, and 15 bases lay in between. This CDR3 region has 13 residues. In germline, CDR1 is MNHNS, CDR2 SASEGT.

This clone was detected only a few times. CDR3 in DNA: TGTGCCAGCAGCATCCTAGAAGGAGCAACTAATGAAAAACTGTTTTTT. Protein product: CASSILEGATNEKLFF. The rearrangement uses TRBV28 and TRBJ1-4; D gene uncertain. The CDR3 length is 16 residues. Germline V lookup: CDR1 MDHEN, CDR2 SYDVKM. V lost 6 bases, J lost 0 bases, and 14 bases lay in between.

There are a few counts of this clone. The chain recombines TRBV6-6 with TRBJ1-2; no definite D call. CDR3 length: 14 amino acids. V dropped 2 bases and J dropped 4 bases, with 11 bases sitting between them. The germline CDR1 and CDR2 sequences are MNHNY and SVGAGI (reference sequence). Here the CDR3 reads CASSYAKGGYGYTF. The CDR3 DNA follows: TGTGCCAGCAGTTACGCTAAGGGAGGCTATGGCTACACCTTC.

The rearrangement uses TRBV9 and TRBJ2-5, with a weak D call TRBD2 (6 bases). The CDR3 runs to 16 residues. Germline values: CDR1 SGDLS, CDR2 YYNGEE. The V and J ends lost 0 bases and 1 base respectively, with 13 bases between them. This CDR3 is CASSVVGSSAQETQYF. The CDR3 DNA sequence: TGTGCCAGCAGCGTAGTGGGATCTAGCGCCCAAGAGACCCAGTACTTC.

This clone was observed a few times. The rearrangement links TRBV5-6 to TRBJ1-2; TRBD1 matches 7 bases. V shed 4 bases and J 4 bases; nucleotides not matched to a gene: 13. This CDR3 has 16 residues. From germline, CDR1 is SGHDT and CDR2 YYEEEE. The CDR3 region is CASSPRRGRWGYGYTF. The CDR3, as DNA: TGTGCCAGCAGCCCGAGGAGGGGGCGCTGGGGCTATGGCTACACCTTC.

This clone rates as medium-sized. The chain's CDR3 is CAIAGTGDHEQYF. In nucleotides, the CDR3 is TGTGCCATCGCCGGGACAGGGGACCACGAGCAGTACTTC. The chain combines TRBV10-3 with TRBJ2-7; 10 bases are shared with TRBD1. Germline V gives CDR1 ENHRY, CDR2 SYGVKD. CDR3 length equals 13 residues. With V trimmed by 8 bases and J by 5 bases, 6 bases remained unmatched.

This clone turned up a few times. This chain connects TRBV13 to TRBJ2-1; TRBD2 matches 7 bases. In germline, CDR1 is PRHDT, CDR2 FYEKMQ (reference sequence). The CDR3 covers 18 residues. V lost 1 base to trimming and J lost 3 bases; unmatched junction nucleotides: 12. CDR3 nucleotide sequence: TGTGCCAGCAGCTTAGAAGGACGTTCGAGCGGGAACTACAATGAGCAGTTCTTC. This sequence encodes CASSLEGRSSGNYNEQFF.

This clone has more than one count but fewer than ten. The rearrangement uses TRBV19 and TRBJ1-1, with 9 bases identical to TRBD1. V lost 7 bases, J lost 4 bases, and 16 bases stayed unmatched. The CDR3 has 17 residues. Per germline, CDR1 LNHDA and CDR2 SQIVND (reference sequence). CDR3 sequence (DNA): TGTGCCAGTAATGGCTGGACAGGGGATTCAATGATCACTGAAGCTTTCTTT. Translated: CASNGWTGDSMITEAFF.

This clone appeared once. In nucleotides, the CDR3 is TGTGCCAGTAGTATGGCCCCAGATACGCAGTATTTT. Translated, it gives CASSMAPDTQYF. The J gene is TRBJ2-3, the V gene TRBV19, with D unclear. The CDR3 extends over 12 amino acids. Trimming removed 3 bases from V and 4 bases from J, with 5 bases in between. Germline V CDR1 and CDR2: LNHDA, SQIVND (reference sequence).

The gene calls are TRBV7-6 and TRBJ2-2, with TRBD1 matching 7 bases. Losses at the gene ends were 4 bases for V and 0 bases for J; bases not matched to a gene: 8. CDR1 is SGHVS and CDR2 is FNYEAQ in the germline V gene. The CDR3 has 17 residues. CDR3 in amino acids: CASSSLGGYTNTGELFF. The CDR3 coding sequence is TGTGCCAGCAGCTCGCTAGGGGGCTACACGAACACCGGGGAGCTGTTTTTT.

This clone showed up just a few times. The J gene is TRBJ1-5, the V gene TRBV27; unclear D gene. The CDR3 consists of 13 residues. Germline assignment: CDR1 MNHEY and CDR2 SMNVEV (reference sequence). The V gene lost 5 bases and the J gene lost 3 bases, with 8 bases spanning the gap. The CDR3 sequence: CASSLANNQPQHF. DNA of the CDR3: TGTGCCAGCAGTCTCGCGAACAATCAGCCCCAGCATTTT.

This sequence joins TRBV6-5 and TRBJ2-7; unclear D gene. Germline CDR1 reads MNHEY; CDR2 reads SVGAGI. The CDR3 covers 15 residues. V shed 0 bases and J shed 2 bases, with 11 bases lying between them. In DNA form, the CDR3 reads TGTGCCAGCAGTTACTCTCAGGTTCCTCCCTACGAGCAGTACTTC. Translated: CASSYSQVPPYEQYF.